The 26 T cell receptor beta chains below come from one sample, sequenced in a study of cytomegalovirus exposure and HLA in healthy donors. The PCR was carried out with 60 Vbeta primers and 13 Jbeta primers. Clones were sequenced by immunoSEQ multiplex PCR, and TCRdb holds only the in-frame ones, with some missing. The sample records around 120,000 clones, around two thirds being singletons. Sequencing was performed on PBMCs. The receptors were sampled from a woman in her forties in good health and CMV-seropositive.

There are a few counts of this clone. This sequence joins TRBV6-1 and TRBJ2-7; TRBD2 matches 9 bases. Germline lookup yields CDR1 MNHNS and CDR2 SASEGT. The CDR3 sequence is 16 residues long. The junction had 10 bases not matched to a gene; V was cut back by 2 bases and J by 5 bases. CDR3 in amino acids: CASSELFGSGGDEQYF. For the CDR3, the DNA is TGTGCCAGCAGTGAACTTTTCGGTAGCGGGGGTGACGAGCAGTACTTC.

V is TRBV5-1 and J is TRBJ2-3; 7 bases are shared with TRBD2. This CDR3 region has 14 residues. With V trimmed by 4 bases and J by 3 bases, 5 bases remained unmatched. Germline loops: CDR1 SGHRS, CDR2 YFSETQ. The chain's CDR3 is CASSPAGGTDTQYF. DNA for the CDR3: TGCGCCAGCAGCCCCGCCGGGGGGACAGATACGCAGTATTTT.

This chain uses TRBV4-1 with TRBJ1-2, with TRBD1 as a possible D gene (5 bases). V dropped 0 bases and J dropped 4 bases, with 18 bases sitting between them. Germline V gene lookup returns CDR1 MGHRA and CDR2 YSYEKL. This CDR3 is 17 amino acids long. In nucleotides, the CDR3 is TGCGCCAGCAGCCAAGATTCAGGGTCGTCTTTCATCTATGGCTACACCTTC. Encoded protein: CASSQDSGSSFIYGYTF.

CDR3 residues: CASSVDWGREKLFF. CDR3 sequence (DNA): TGTGCCAGCAGCGTAGACTGGGGCCGGGAAAAACTGTTTTTT. The genes are TRBV9 and TRBJ1-4, with D possibly matching TRBD1 (5 bases). Germline V gene sequence: CDR1 SGDLS, CDR2 YYNGEE. V dropped 0 bases and J dropped 8 bases, with 11 bases sitting between them. This CDR3 has 14 residues.

The chain has TRBV11-2 and TRBJ2-5, with 8 bases fitting TRBD2. The V and J ends lost 9 bases and 7 bases, in that order; junction bases with no gene match: 19. There are 16 residues in the CDR3. CDR1 and CDR2 (germline): SGHAT, FQNNGV. The CDR3 coding sequence is TGTGCCAGTCACCAGCGGCTAGCGGGTTCGGAGGGGACCCAGTACTTC. Its translation: CASHQRLAGSEGTQYF.

The V gene is TRBV7-3, the J gene TRBJ2-1; TRBD2 is a possible D gene (7 bases). Germline V gives CDR1 SGHTA, CDR2 FQGTGA. V was shortened by 5 bases and J by 0 bases, with 14 bases between the two germline ends. The CDR3 has 16 amino acids. The CDR3 DNA is TGTGCCAGCAGCCCTGCGGGGGCTAGCTCCTACAATGAGCAGTTCTTC. Translating gives CASSPAGASSYNEQFF.

The chain has TRBV6-1 and TRBJ1-1; D may be TRBD1 (5 bases). The V gene's germline CDR1 is MNHNS and CDR2 SASEGT. This CDR3 has 13 residues. Trimming removed 0 bases from V and 3 bases from J, with 5 bases in between. Here the CDR3 DNA reads TGTGCCAGCAGTGAAGCGGGGCACACTGAAGCTTTCTTT. Residues: CASSEAGHTEAFF.

The V call is TRBV7-8, the J call TRBJ1-1; D gene ambiguous. CDR1 SGHVS and CDR2 FQNEAQ come from the germline V gene. V shed 0 bases and J shed 1 base, with 6 bases lying between them. This CDR3 region has 14 residues. CDR3 DNA sequence: TGTGCCAGCAGCTTAGCAGCAGGGAACACTGAAGCTTTCTTT. It specifies CASSLAAGNTEAFF.

The sample holds one count of this clone. At one end, the junction sequence differs from germline, possibly due to a read error. J is TRBJ1-5 and V is TRBV7-7; D is ambiguous. The germline V gene encodes CDR1 SSHAT and CDR2 FNYEAQ (reference sequence). The CDR3 consists of 13 residues. The CDR3 reads CASSLDRDQPQHF. DNA for the CDR3: TGTGCTAGCAGCTTAGACCGGGATCAGCCCCAGCATTTT.

This rearrangement joins TRBV6-5 to TRBJ2-6, with 10 bases fitting TRBD1. Germline CDR1 reads MNHEY; CDR2 reads SVGAGI. CDR3 length: 16 amino acids. The V segment lost 4 bases and the J segment 5 bases; nucleotides outside the gene matches: 5. CDR3 in amino acids: CASSSRQGARANVLTF. The CDR3 DNA follows: TGTGCCAGCAGTTCTCGACAGGGGGCGAGGGCCAACGTCCTGACTTTC.

This rearrangement joins TRBV7-2 to TRBJ1-3; 7 bases are shared with TRBD1. CDR1 is SGHTA and CDR2 is FQGNSA in the germline V gene. Unmatched junction bases numbered 1, after V lost 1 base and J lost 1 base. The CDR3 loop spans 15 amino acids. In nucleotides, the CDR3 is TGTGCCAGCAGCTTAGTACAGGGGTCTGGAAACACCATATATTTT. This translates into CASSLVQGSGNTIYF.

This chain connects TRBV19 to TRBJ2-1; D gene unclear. The CDR3 has 12 residues. The V end lost 1 base, the J end lost 5 bases, and 3 bases lay between the germline ends. Germline values: CDR1 LNHDA, CDR2 SQIVND (reference sequence). CDR3 coding DNA: TGTGCCAGTAGTATAGTCAACAATGAGCAGTTCTTC. The encoded protein is CASSIVNNEQFF.

This chain connects TRBV5-1 to TRBJ2-5; D is ambiguous. The V gene's germline CDR1 is SGHRS and CDR2 YFSETQ. CDR3 length equals 14 residues. V lost 0 bases and J 3 bases, leaving 9 bases between the germline ends. Here the CDR3 DNA reads TGCGCCAGCAGCTTGGTACTCGGTGAAGAGACCCAGTACTTC. Translation gives CASSLVLGEETQYF.

The chain has TRBV5-4 and TRBJ1-6; no clear D. Looked up from germline, CDR1 is SGHNT and CDR2 is YYREEE (reference sequence). This CDR3 spans 14 amino acids. The V end was cut by 4 bases, the J end by 13 bases, with 18 bases between. CDR3 DNA: TGTGCCAGCAGCCCCGGCGGCGGGCAGGATCCCCTCCACTTT. It specifies CASSPGGGQDPLHF.

The rearrangement joins TRBV6-5 to TRBJ1-2; TRBD1 matches at 9 bases. V was pared by 6 bases and J by 2 bases, with 7 bases of the junction left unmatched. This CDR3 has 15 amino acids. From germline, CDR1 is MNHEY and CDR2 SVGAGI. This CDR3 reads CASRLQGAENYGYTF. The CDR3 DNA reads TGTGCCAGCAGACTACAGGGGGCAGAAAACTATGGCTACACCTTC.

This chain connects TRBV19 to TRBJ1-4, with D uncertain. Germline V CDR1 and CDR2: LNHDA, SQIVND (reference sequence). The ends were cut back, 6 bases at V and 0 bases at J, with 11 bases in the middle. This CDR3 has 15 residues. The CDR3 DNA reads TGTGCCAGTAGATCCCGAGCCGCAACTAATGAAAAACTGTTTTTT. It is translated as CASRSRAATNEKLFF.

V usage is TRBV6-5 and J usage is TRBJ1-1; no firm D call. Looked up from germline, CDR1 is MNHEY and CDR2 is SVGAGI. The CDR3 is made up of 14 amino acids. V lost 4 bases and J lost 2, with 11 bases in between. This CDR3 reads CASSLTELNTEAFF. DNA of the CDR3: TGTGCCAGCAGTTTAACAGAGCTAAACACTGAAGCTTTCTTT.

The CDR3 DNA follows: TGTGCCAGCAGCTTAGCTTCTGACAGCCTGTTGAAAGAGCAGTACTTC. Translation: CASSLASDSLLKEQYF. The chain combines TRBV7-6 with TRBJ2-7; possibly TRBD1 for D (5 bases). Germline V gives CDR1 SGHVS, CDR2 FNYEAQ. Trimming stripped 0 bases from V and 7 bases from J, with 19 bases between. The CDR3 sequence is 16 residues long.

The V gene is TRBV6-1, the J gene TRBJ1-2; no reliable D call. Germline V gene lookup returns CDR1 MNHNS and CDR2 SASEGT. This CDR3 contains 14 residues. V dropped 0 bases and J dropped 8 bases, with 13 bases sitting between them. The CDR3, as DNA: TGTGCCAGCAGTGAAGCTTGGCAGGAGGGCGGCTACACCTTC. Its protein product is CASSEAWQEGGYTF.

The V gene is TRBV9, the J gene TRBJ2-7; no reliable D call. Germline CDR1 is SGDLS and CDR2 is YYNGEE. Trimming took 1 base from V and 5 from J, leaving 13 bases between them. This CDR3 is built from 14 residues. The CDR3 bases are TGTGCCAGCAGCGTACGTTCCAGGTTCCACGAGCAGTACTTC. It is translated as CASSVRSRFHEQYF. The whole variable domain, remainder taken from reference TRBV9 and TRBJ2-7, is DSGVTQTPKHLITATGQRVTLRCSPRSGDLSVYWYQQSLDQGLQFLIQYYNGEERAKGNILERFSAQQFPDLHSELNLSSLELGDSALYFCASSVRSRFHEQYFGPGTRLTVT.

This clone was seen just once. The rearrangement joins TRBV6-4 to TRBJ2-3; 7 bases match TRBD2. This CDR3 has 13 amino acids. Germline V lookup: CDR1 MRHNA, CDR2 SNTAGT. The J segment lost 4 bases and the V segment lost 9 bases, leaving 7 bases of the junction unmatched. Here the CDR3 reads CARGPRGADTQYF. DNA for the CDR3: TGTGCCAGAGGACCCCGGGGGGCAGATACGCAGTATTTT.

A remark on this clone: Different DNA sequences within this sample yield the same CDR3. The chain employs TRBV7-8 and TRBJ1-1; tentatively, D is TRBD1 (5 bases). This CDR3 region has 15 residues. V was shortened by 3 bases and J by 2 bases, with 13 bases between the two germline ends. CDR1 and CDR2 (germline): SGHVS, FQNEAQ. CDR3 amino acids: CASSFSPTVNTEAFF. The CDR3 coding sequence is TGTGCCAGCAGCTTTTCCCCGACAGTTAACACTGAAGCTTTCTTT.

V gene TRBV9 combines with J gene TRBJ2-7; TRBD2 might be the D (5 bases). CDR1 and CDR2 from the germline V gene are SGDLS and YYNGEE. V gave up 0 bases and J gave up 7 bases, with 8 bases separating them. The CDR3 is made up of 12 amino acids. CDR3 protein: CASSVAEGEQYF. The CDR3 nucleotides are TGTGCCAGCAGCGTAGCTGAGGGAGAGCAGTACTTC.

This clone was observed a handful of times. The chain links TRBV4-3 to TRBJ1-5; D not certain. The CDR3 totals 17 residues. V dropped 1 base and J dropped 7 bases, with 20 bases sitting between them. CDR1 and CDR2 from the germline V gene are LGHNA and YSLEER. The CDR3 coding sequence is TGCGCCAGCAGCCAAGGCCTCGGGCTACCGGGAGGACAGCCCCAGCATTTT. Amino acids: CASSQGLGLPGGQPQHF.

This clone was recorded only once. The V call is TRBV5-1, the J call TRBJ1-1; weak D call: TRBD1 (5 bases). The V and J ends lost 2 bases and 8 bases respectively, with 13 bases between them. CDR3 length: 13 residues. CDR1 and CDR2 from the germline V gene are SGHRS and YFSETQ. CDR3 region: CASSFRVEGEAFF. CDR3 nucleotides: TGCGCCAGCAGCTTCAGGGTCGAAGGGGAAGCTTTCTTT. Full variable domain (missing parts from reference TRBV5-1 and TRBJ1-1): KAGVTQTPRYLIKTRGQQVTLSCSPISGHRSVSWYQQTPGQGLQFLFEYFSETQRNKGNFPGRFSGRQFSNSRSEMNVSTLELGDSALYLCASSFRVEGEAFFGQGTRLTVV.

The chain carries TRBV5-4 and TRBJ2-7; TRBD2 aligns across 7 bases. The CDR3 length is 13 residues. J gave up 3 bases and V 3 bases, and 3 bases lay outside the gene matches. Germline loops: CDR1 SGHNT, CDR2 YYREEE (reference sequence). CDR3 region: CASSSQRGYEQYF. CDR3 in DNA: TGTGCCAGCAGCTCCCAGCGGGGCTACGAGCAGTACTTC.